Shown below are 19 T cell receptor beta chains from a single sample sequenced in a study of shared clonotypes between healthy human individuals. Data came from immunoSEQ multiplex PCR; TCRdb stores just in-frame clones and leaves some out. The data show roughly 810,000 clones, about 96% seen once. As defined, naive CD8 cells were CD45RO-negative and positively selected for CCR7, with terminally differentiated effector memory CD45RA+ cells excluded. The sequenced sample was naive CD8+ T cells sorted from blood. These receptors originate from a man aged 25-45 years in good health.

The chain combines TRBV5-5 with TRBJ1-5; tentatively, D is TRBD1 (6 bases). Germline V gene sequence: CDR1 SGHKS, CDR2 YYEKEE (reference sequence). Trimming took off 3 bases at V and 7 bases at J, with 17 bases between the two ends. This CDR3 contains 15 residues. The CDR3 loop is CASSSEQGAGQPQHF. The CDR3, as DNA: TGTGCCAGCAGCTCTGAACAGGGAGCCGGGCAGCCCCAGCATTTT.

The chain uses TRBV5-4 and TRBJ2-1; possible D gene TRBD2, 6 bases. Trimming shortened V by 3 bases and J by 9 bases, and 13 bases separated the two germline ends. Germline V CDR1 and CDR2: SGHNT, YYREEE (reference sequence). The CDR3 is 13 amino acids. The CDR3 region is CASSSTWGGEQFF. As DNA, the CDR3 is TGTGCCAGCAGCTCCACATGGGGAGGTGAGCAGTTCTTC.

This clone was counted once. V gene TRBV11-2 combines with J gene TRBJ2-7; TRBD2 aligns across 9 bases. The CDR3 is made up of 17 amino acids. After removal of 2 bases from V and 1 base from J, the junction contained 9 bases not matched to a gene. Per germline, CDR1 SGHAT and CDR2 FQNNGV. The CDR3 nucleotides are TGTGCCAGCAGCTTATTCCCCCGGACTAGCGAATCCTACGAGCAGTACTTC. It codes for CASSLFPRTSESYEQYF.

To note about this clone: The sample has other DNA sequences that encode this CDR3 too. The chain has TRBV5-6 and TRBJ2-7; unclear D gene. There are 12 residues in the CDR3. The V gene's germline CDR1 is SGHDT and CDR2 YYEEEE. V was trimmed by 3 bases and J by 0 bases, leaving 4 bases between them. The CDR3 reads CASSWGSYEQYF. The DNA of the CDR3 is TGTGCCAGCAGCTGGGGCTCCTACGAGCAGTACTTC.

This chain joins TRBV7-8 and TRBJ1-5, with D tentatively TRBD1 (5 bases). Germline assignment: CDR1 SGHVS and CDR2 FQNEAQ. Trimming removed 6 bases at V and 7 bases at J, with 16 bases between. The CDR3 covers 14 residues. The DNA for the CDR3 is TGTGCCAGCAGTGGCGGGGGTGACCACCAGCCCCAGCATTTT. The encoded protein is CASSGGGDHQPQHF. Variable domain in full (rest from reference TRBV7-8 and TRBJ1-5): GAGVSQSPRYKVAKRGQDVALRCDPISGHVSLFWYQQALGQGPEFLTYFQNEAQLDKSGLPSDRFFAERPEGSVSTLKIQRTQQEDSAVYLCASSGGGDHQPQHFGDGTRLSIL.

The sample holds one count of this clone. This chain joins TRBV29-1 and TRBJ2-2; D ambiguous. The V gene's germline CDR1 is SQVTM and CDR2 ANQGSEA. Trimming removed 7 bases at V and 4 bases at J, with 13 bases between. The length of the CDR3 is 13 residues. CDR3 sequence (DNA): TGCAGCGCGCTCGACTCGGTCACCGGGGAGCTGTTTTTT. Translated, it gives CSALDSVTGELFF.

The chain combines TRBV11-2 with TRBJ1-2; tentative D call: TRBD1 (6 bases). Trimming pared 7 bases from V and 8 bases from J, leaving 23 bases between. CDR3 length: 15 residues. CDR1 SGHAT and CDR2 FQNNGV come from the germline V gene. CDR3 nucleotides: TGTGCCAGCACCCTTTACACTGGGGGCGCGTCAGGCTACACCTTC. Its protein product is CASTLYTGGASGYTF.

The chain carries TRBV27 and TRBJ1-5; 7 nucleotides align to TRBD1. CDR1 and CDR2 from the germline V gene are MNHEY and SMNVEV (reference sequence). The CDR3 loop spans 15 amino acids. V lost 4 bases and J lost 1; bases outside the gene matches: 4. CDR3 in amino acids: CASSSGQESNQPQHF. Written as DNA, the CDR3 is TGTGCCAGCAGTTCAGGACAGGAGAGCAATCAGCCCCAGCATTTT.

The rearrangement links TRBV27 to TRBJ2-5; D not resolved. With 1 base removed from V and 1 base from J, the gap between germline ends came to 13 bases. Germline V gene lookup returns CDR1 MNHEY and CDR2 SMNVEV (reference sequence). The CDR3 loop spans 16 amino acids. The CDR3 loop reads CASSLYPGSPQETQYF. The CDR3 DNA reads TGTGCCAGCAGTTTATATCCCGGCAGCCCCCAAGAGACCCAGTACTTC.

V gene TRBV4-3 combines with J gene TRBJ2-7, with a tentative D call TRBD2 (5 bases). Germline CDR1 and CDR2: LGHNA and YSLEER. The CDR3 has 15 residues. Trimming removed 0 bases from V and 7 bases from J, with 16 bases in between. DNA for the CDR3: TGCGCCAGCAGCCAAGAACTAGGGTTAGCGAAGGAGCAGTACTTC. Amino acid sequence: CASSQELGLAKEQYF.

This sequence joins TRBV9 and TRBJ2-2; TRBD2 matches at 11 bases. Losses at the gene ends were 0 bases for V and 5 bases for J; bases not matched to a gene: 12. The CDR3 is 19 amino acids. The germline V gene has CDR1 SGDLS and CDR2 YYNGEE. The CDR3 loop reads CASSVASTLAGEYTGELFF. Here the CDR3 DNA reads TGTGCCAGCAGCGTAGCCTCAACACTAGCGGGAGAATATACCGGGGAGCTGTTTTTT.

V usage is TRBV27 and J usage is TRBJ2-1; D unclear. V shed 2 bases and J shed 4 bases, with 9 bases lying between them. Germline values: CDR1 MNHEY, CDR2 SMNVEV (reference sequence). CDR3 length equals 14 residues. The CDR3 coding sequence is TGTGCCAGCAGTTTAAGATATCTATACAATGAGCAGTTCTTC. Amino acids: CASSLRYLYNEQFF.

The count of this clone is one. The V and J genes are TRBV29-1 and TRBJ2-7, with 8 bases identical to TRBD1. The CDR3 is 13 amino acids. Germline V lookup: CDR1 SQVTM, CDR2 ANQGSEA. V was clipped by 4 bases and J by 7 bases; unmatched bases: 9. CDR3: CSVVSDREYEQYF. The DNA for the CDR3 is TGCAGCGTTGTCTCGGACAGGGAATATGAGCAGTACTTC.

This clone was seen just once. The rearrangement joins TRBV7-9 to TRBJ1-5, with D unclear. The CDR3 is 12 residues long. Germline V gene sequence: CDR1 SEHNR, CDR2 FQNEAQ (reference sequence). V lost 5 bases to trimming and J lost 1 base, with 3 bases between them. The CDR3 DNA reads as TGTGCCAGCAGCCAAAGCAATCAGCCCCAGCATTTT. Amino acid sequence: CASSQSNQPQHF. Looking up the rest from reference TRBV7-9 and TRBJ1-5 gives the full variable domain: DTGVSQNPRHKITKRGQNVTFRCDPISEHNRLYWYRQTLGQGPEFLTYFQNEAQLEKSRLLSDRFSAERPKGSFSTLEIQRTEQGDSAMYLCASSQSNQPQHFGDGTRLSIL.

In its sample, this clone was seen once. V usage is TRBV7-6 and J usage is TRBJ2-1; no definite D call. The CDR3 is 12 residues long. Trimming removed 5 bases at V and 6 bases at J, with 8 bases between. Germline CDR1 reads SGHVS; CDR2 reads FNYEAQ. CDR3 residues: CASSPESNEQFF. The DNA for the CDR3 is TGTGCCAGCAGCCCAGAGAGCAATGAGCAGTTCTTC.

This chain connects TRBV27 to TRBJ2-7, with 7 bases fitting TRBD2. Germline V lookup: CDR1 MNHEY, CDR2 SMNVEV (reference sequence). V lost 3 bases to trimming and J lost 1 base; unmatched junction nucleotides: 6. The CDR3 consists of 15 residues. This CDR3 reads CASSLGGSPSYEQYF. In DNA, the CDR3 is TGTGCCAGCAGTTTGGGAGGGAGCCCTTCCTACGAGCAGTACTTC.

The V gene is TRBV6-1, the J gene TRBJ2-1; D is unresolved. CDR3 length: 10 residues. Trimming cost V 6 bases and J 3 bases, with 0 bases left between them. Germline values: CDR1 MNHNS, CDR2 SASEGT. The CDR3 loop is CASSYNEQFF. DNA of the CDR3: TGTGCCAGCAGCTACAATGAGCAGTTCTTC.

The chain combines TRBV25-1 with TRBJ2-3; TRBD1 is a possible D gene (6 bases). Germline CDR1 MGHDK, CDR2 SYGVNS. CDR3 length: 14 residues. V lost 9 bases and J lost 0, with 13 bases in between. DNA of the CDR3: TGTGCCAGTGAAACAGGGCAGAGCACAGATACGCAGTATTTT. It yields the protein CASETGQSTDTQYF.

The J gene is TRBJ1-2, the V gene TRBV4-1, with D tentatively TRBD1 (6 bases). V gave up 4 bases and J gave up 4 bases, with 16 bases separating them. The CDR3 consists of 15 residues. From germline, CDR1 is MGHRA and CDR2 YSYEKL. The CDR3, as DNA: TGCGCCAGCAGCCCCAGGGTCACAGGGTTCTATGGCTACACCTTC. Amino acid sequence: CASSPRVTGFYGYTF.